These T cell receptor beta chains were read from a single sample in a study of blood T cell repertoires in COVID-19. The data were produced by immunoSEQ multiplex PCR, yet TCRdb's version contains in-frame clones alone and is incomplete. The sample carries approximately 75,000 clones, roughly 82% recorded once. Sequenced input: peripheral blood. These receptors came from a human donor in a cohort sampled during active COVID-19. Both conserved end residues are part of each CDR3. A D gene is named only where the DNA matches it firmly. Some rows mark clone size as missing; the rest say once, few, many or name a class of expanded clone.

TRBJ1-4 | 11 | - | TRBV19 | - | CASSVLEKLFF | TGTGCCAGTAGTGTCCTAGAAAAACTGTTTTTT
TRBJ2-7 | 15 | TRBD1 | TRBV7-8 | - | CASSTKQGLEVEQYF | TGTGCCAGCAGTACAAAACAGGGGCTCGAGGTCGAGCAGTACTTC
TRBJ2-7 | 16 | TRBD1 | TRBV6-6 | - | CASSPRWDSFSYEQYF | TGTGCCAGCAGTCCGCGTTGGGACAGTTTTTCCTACGAGCAGTACTTC
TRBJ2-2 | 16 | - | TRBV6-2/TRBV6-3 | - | CASSNDKGARTGELFF | TGTGCCAGCAGTAACGATAAGGGAGCGAGGACCGGGGAGCTGTTTTTT
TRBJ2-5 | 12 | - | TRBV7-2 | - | CASSLEQGPQYF | TGTGCCAGCAGTCTAGAACAGGGCCCCCAGTACTTC
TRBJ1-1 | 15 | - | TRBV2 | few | CASSEALRGNTEAFF | TGTGCCAGCAGTGAAGCGCTCAGGGGGAACACTGAAGCTTTCTTT
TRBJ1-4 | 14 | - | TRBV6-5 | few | CASRTGLENEKLFF | TGTGCCAGCCGAACGGGTCTTGAAAATGAAAAACTGTTTTTT
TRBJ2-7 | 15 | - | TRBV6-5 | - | CASLRSQALGYEQYF | TGTGCCAGCCTCCGTAGCCAAGCTCTTGGCTATGAGCAGTACTTC
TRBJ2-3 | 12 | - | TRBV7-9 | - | CASSLGVDTQYF | TGTGCCAGCAGCTTAGGAGTAGATACGCAGTATTTT
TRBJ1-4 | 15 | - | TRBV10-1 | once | CASNTAWGQEQKLFF | TGCGCCAGCAACACCGCGTGGGGGCAGGAGCAAAAACTGTTTTTT
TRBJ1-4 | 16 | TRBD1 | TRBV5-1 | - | CASSVPSQGGNEKLFF | TGCGCCAGCAGCGTTCCTTCACAGGGGGGGAATGAAAAACTGTTTTTT
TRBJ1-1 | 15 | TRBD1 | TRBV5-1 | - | CASSQRFDRGTEAFF | TGCGCCAGCAGCCAAAGATTCGACAGGGGAACTGAAGCTTTCTTT
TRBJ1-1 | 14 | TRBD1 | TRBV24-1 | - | CATSGTGPNTEAFF | TGTGCCACCAGTGGGACAGGGCCGAACACTGAAGCTTTCTTT
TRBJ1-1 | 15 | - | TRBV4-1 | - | CASSQVALPVTEAFF | TGCGCCAGCAGCCAGGTAGCCCTTCCAGTCACTGAAGCTTTCTTT
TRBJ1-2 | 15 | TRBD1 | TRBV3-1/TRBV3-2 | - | CASSLGTGGRDGYTF | TGTGCCAGCAGCCTCGGGACAGGGGGCAGGGATGGCTACACCTTC
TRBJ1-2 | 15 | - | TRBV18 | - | CASSPSPGPNYGYTF | TGTGCCAGCTCACCCTCGCCAGGTCCAAACTATGGCTACACCTTC
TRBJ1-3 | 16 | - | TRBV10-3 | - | CAISEWGGSSGNTIYF | TGTGCCATCAGTGAGTGGGGAGGAAGCTCTGGAAACACCATATATTTT
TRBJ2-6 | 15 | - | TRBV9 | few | CASSVAGYGANVLTF | TGTGCCAGCAGCGTAGCAGGGTATGGGGCCAACGTCCTGACTTTC
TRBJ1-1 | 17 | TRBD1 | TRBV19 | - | CASSPRTGGGMNTEAFF | TGTGCCAGTAGTCCCCGGACAGGCGGGGGGATGAACACTGAAGCTTTCTTT
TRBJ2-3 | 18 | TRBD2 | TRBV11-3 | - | CASSPESPLAGGADTQYF | TGTGCCAGCAGCCCTGAATCCCCACTAGCGGGGGGGGCCGATACGCAGTATTTT
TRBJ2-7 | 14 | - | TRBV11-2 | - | CASSLARDRYEQYF | TGTGCCAGCAGCTTAGCGCGGGACAGATACGAGCAGTACTTC
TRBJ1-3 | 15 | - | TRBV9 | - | CASSPIDSAGNTIYF | TGTGCCAGCAGCCCAATCGACAGCGCTGGAAACACCATATATTTT
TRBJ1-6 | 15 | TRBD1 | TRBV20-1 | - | CSASLGQGSNSPLHF | TGCAGTGCTAGTCTCGGACAGGGCAGTAATTCACCCCTCCACTTT
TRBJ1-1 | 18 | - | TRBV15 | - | CATSRGRQTTFLDTEAFF | TGTGCCACCAGCAGAGGCCGACAGACGACGTTCCTTGACACTGAAGCTTTCTTT
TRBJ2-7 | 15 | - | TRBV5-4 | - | CASSESQGFAYEQYF | TGTGCCAGCAGCGAGAGCCAGGGGTTTGCGTACGAGCAGTACTTC
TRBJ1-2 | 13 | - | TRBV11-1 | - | CASSLMGESSYTF | TGTGCCAGCAGCTTAATGGGCGAATCTTCCTACACCTTC
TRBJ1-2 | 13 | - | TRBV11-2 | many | CASSLRDSFGYTF | TGTGCCAGCAGCTTGCGTGACTCCTTCGGCTACACCTTC
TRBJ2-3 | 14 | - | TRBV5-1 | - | CASSDTPSTDTQYF | TGCGCCAGCTCGGACACGCCAAGCACAGATACGCAGTATTTT
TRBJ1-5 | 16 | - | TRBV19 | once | CASSPAGGRRNQPQHF | TGTGCCAGTAGTCCCGCGGGGGGGCGGCGAAATCAGCCCCAGCATTTT
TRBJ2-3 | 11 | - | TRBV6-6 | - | CASGHTDTQYF | TGTGCCAGCGGGCACACAGATACGCAGTATTTT
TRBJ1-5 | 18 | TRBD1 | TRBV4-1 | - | CASSQPGTGGRKGQPQHF | TGCGCCAGCAGCCAGCCCGGGACAGGGGGAAGGAAGGGCCAGCCCCAGCATTTT
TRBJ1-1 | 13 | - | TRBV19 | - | CASSNREGHRWGF | TGTGCCAGTAGTAACCGAGAAGGACATCGTTGGGGATTT
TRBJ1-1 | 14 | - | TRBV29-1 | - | CSVAQAGGRTEAFF | TGCAGCGTTGCTCAAGCGGGTGGGCGCACTGAAGCTTTCTTT
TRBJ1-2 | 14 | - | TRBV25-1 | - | CASSASIQNYGYTF | TGTGCCAGCAGTGCATCGATACAGAACTATGGCTACACCTTC
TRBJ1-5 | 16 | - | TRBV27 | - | CASTRSGQYSNQPQHF | TGTGCCAGCACCAGGTCTGGCCAATATAGCAATCAGCCCCAGCATTTT